This T cell receptor (beta chain) was documented in a study of blood T cell repertoires in COVID-19. Study context: Acute-phase and convalescent COVID-19 samples originated in the United States, Italy and Spain. PBMCs, B-cell-depleted T cells, or T cells were the source of the cDNA or gDNA that made up the material.

This clone is a singleton in its sample. Source study methods: Reference gene primer amplification gave nucleated cell count estimates. The repertoire was sequenced with immunoSEQ multiplex PCR; TCRdb's copy has only in-frame clones and lacks some. The V and J calls and clone size come from that table; D and trimming were worked out from the DNA. Of tens of thousands of clones in the sample, roughly 84% were seen once. Looked up from germline, CDR1 is LNHDA and CDR2 is SQIVND (reference sequence). V gave up 4 bases and J gave up 3 bases; unmatched junction bases: 9. The CDR3 loop spans 16 amino acids.

The source is a human donor in a cohort sampled during active COVID-19. J is TRBJ2-3 and V is TRBV19; 8 bases are a match to TRBD2. The source material was peripheral blood. CDR3: CASSTSRAGGTDTQYF. CDR3 nucleotide sequence: TGTGCCAGTAGTACCTCCAGGGCGGGGGGAACAGATACGCAGTATTTT.